These 10 T cell receptor beta chains were all obtained from the same sample, sequenced in a study of identical twins. TCRdb re-called the 5' RACE reads through MiXCR, storing one row per CDR3 protein. The sample carries about 570,000 distinct CDR3 sequences, 9.6% recorded once. In addition, the sample was reused for a study of yellow fever vaccine responses in identical twins.

Sequenced sample: PBMCs. These receptors came from a young woman in good health.

This clonotype was recorded many times. V and J are TRBV11-1 and TRBJ2-1; D is uncertain. Germline V gene data show CDR1 as SGHAT and CDR2 as FQDESV (reference sequence). Trimming stripped 0 bases from V and 6 bases from J, with 9 bases between. The CDR3 has 14 residues. CDR3 nucleotide sequence: TGTGCCAGCAGCTTAGCGGGTAGGAGCAATGAGCAGTTCTTC. This encodes CASSLAGRSNEQFF.

This chain uses TRBV28 with TRBJ2-6; 10 bases align to TRBD2. V was pared by 6 bases and J by 4 bases, with 12 bases of the junction left unmatched. Germline values: CDR1 MDHEN, CDR2 SYDVKM. This CDR3 has 18 residues. The CDR3 is CASSPTSGGAVGANVLTF. CDR3 sequence (DNA): TGTGCCAGCAGCCCCACAAGCGGGGGGGCGGTAGGGGCCAACGTCCTGACTTTC.

This clonotype turned up a few times. This chain uses TRBV6-2 or TRBV6-3 with TRBJ2-1; weak D call: TRBD2 (6 bases). The CDR3 is 14 amino acids. V was pared by 6 bases and J by 7 bases, with 16 bases between. The germline V gene has CDR1 MNHEY and CDR2 SVGEGT. The CDR3 nucleotides read TGTGCCAGCAGCGACGGAGGGCCAAGGAATGAGCAGTTCTTC. This translates into CASSDGGPRNEQFF.

At least ten counts were recorded for this clonotype. The rearrangement joins TRBV12-3 or TRBV12-4 to TRBJ1-2; D unclear. The CDR3 extends over 11 amino acids. Trimming pared 9 bases from V and 4 bases from J, leaving 9 bases between. The CDR3 region is CASDGSYGYTF. Written as DNA, the CDR3 is TGTGCCAGTGACGGTAGCTATGGCTACACCTTC.

This clonotype was detected only a few times. The rearrangement joins TRBV27 to TRBJ2-1, with TRBD1 matching 8 bases. This CDR3 is built from 15 residues. Per germline, CDR1 MNHEY and CDR2 SMNVEV (reference sequence). Unmatched junction bases numbered 3, after V lost 0 bases and J lost 5 bases. CDR3 in DNA: TGTGCCAGCAGTTTATCCAGGGGGCTAAACAATGAGCAGTTCTTC. Its translation: CASSLSRGLNNEQFF.

This clonotype has just a few counts. The chain carries TRBV9 and TRBJ2-1, with 11 bases that match TRBD2. Germline trimming cut 4 bases from V and 6 bases from J; bases unmatched to any gene: 12. CDR1 and CDR2 from the germline V gene are SGDLS and YYNGEE. The CDR3 contains 17 residues. Here the CDR3 DNA reads TGTGCCAGCAGCCCCCGCGGTAGCGGGGGGGCCACCAATGAGCAGTTCTTC. Residues: CASSPRGSGGATNEQFF. The whole variable domain, filled in from reference TRBV9 and TRBJ2-1, reads DSGVTQTPKHLITATGQRVTLRCSPRSGDLSVYWYQQSLDQGLQFLIQYYNGEERAKGNILERFSAQQFPDLHSELNLSSLELGDSALYFCASSPRGSGGATNEQFFGPGTRLTVL.

This clonotype was seen many times. The rearrangement joins TRBV24-1 to TRBJ2-3; weak D call: TRBD1 (5 bases). This CDR3 is built from 15 residues. Germline assignment: CDR1 KGHDR and CDR2 SFDVKD. The V gene lost 6 bases and the J gene lost 2 bases, with 14 bases spanning the gap. CDR3 protein: CATSSDRGYTDTQYF. The DNA of the CDR3 is TGTGCCACCAGTTCAGACAGAGGATACACAGATACGCAGTATTTT.

This clonotype has ten or more counts. The CDR3 loop is CASSLGIAGTWREQYF. The CDR3 region has the DNA TGTGCCAGCAGCTTAGGGATAGCGGGAACATGGCGGGAGCAGTACTTC. The J gene is TRBJ2-7, the V gene TRBV7-6; TRBD2 aligns across 8 bases. The trim removed 1 base at V and 7 bases at J, leaving 12 bases unmatched. The germline CDR1 and CDR2 sequences are SGHVS and FNYEAQ. CDR3 length equals 16 residues.

This clonotype appeared many times. The CDR3 sequence: CASSYPRDYPYEQYF. CDR3 nucleotides: TGTGCCAGCAGTTACCCACGGGACTACCCCTACGAGCAGTACTTC. The chain couples TRBV6-2 or TRBV6-3 to TRBJ2-7; 7 bases map to TRBD2. CDR1 MNHEY and CDR2 SVGEGT come from the germline V gene. V gave up 2 bases and J gave up 2 bases; unmatched junction bases: 6. This CDR3 has 15 residues.

This clonotype was seen more than once but under ten times. The V and J genes are TRBV6-2 or TRBV6-3 and TRBJ2-7, with D maybe TRBD2 (6 bases). Germline V gives CDR1 MNHEY, CDR2 SVGEGT. CDR3 length: 14 amino acids. The V end lost 3 bases, the J end lost 4 bases, and 13 bases lay between the germline ends. The CDR3 region has the DNA TGTGCCAGCAGTTATGGAGGGATTATGTACGAGCAGTACTTC. Its translation is CASSYGGIMYEQYF.